This TCR beta chain was found in a study of blood T cell repertoires in COVID-19. Study information: Sites in the United States, Italy and Spain provided acute and convalescent COVID-19 samples.

This CDR3 comprises 15 residues. The V and J ends lost 3 bases and 9 bases, in that order; junction bases with no gene match: 6. The germline V gene has CDR1 SGHTA and CDR2 FQGNSA. Original handling: Amplification of reference gene primers provided the estimated nucleated cell counts. Repertoires were generated with immunoSEQ multiplex PCR, while TCRdb's copy carries only in-frame clones and drops some. The DNA gave D and trimming, while V, J and clone size come from that table. The repertoire has a few hundred thousand clones, around 89% of them found once; the top ten carry 0.8% to 1.3%. One Seattle source followed patients from active infection through their disease course.

The V gene is TRBV7-2, the J gene TRBJ1-6; TRBD1 agrees at 9 bases. The source material was peripheral blood. The TCR sequence derives from a woman in her forties with COVID-19, enrolled during active disease. CDR3 sequence reads: CASSFAGQGVSPLHF. CDR3 coding DNA: TGTGCCAGCAGCTTCGCGGGACAGGGAGTTTCACCCCTCCACTTT. Looking up the rest from reference TRBV7-2 and TRBJ1-6 gives the full variable domain: GAGVSQSPSNKVTEKGKDVELRCDPISGHTALYWYRQSLGQGLEFLIYFQGNSAPDKSGLPSDRFSAERTGGSVSTLTIQRTQQEDSAVYLCASSFAGQGVSPLHFGNGTRLTVT.